Here is one T cell receptor (beta chain) with its context. The antigen remains unidentified. Both iRepertoire HTBI primers and Arm-PCR of CDR3 regions were used to build the TCR beta libraries. TCRdb re-called the multiplex PCR reads through MiXCR, storing one row per CDR3 protein. The sample lists about 540,000 distinct CDR3 sequences, less than 15% occurring once. Time point specified: newly diagnosed GD, antithyroid drugs for less than 3 months. Construction of the TCR library relied on RNA isolated from PBMCs. This CDR3 is 15 amino acids long. V lost 0 bases to trimming and J lost 9 bases; unmatched junction nucleotides: 11. Germline CDR1 is DFQATT and CDR2 is SNEGSKA (reference sequence). The data are from a study of regulatory T cells in long-lasting Graves disease. Turning to the study itself: Recently diagnosed Graves' patients had received antithyroid drugs for under 3 months.

Study conclusions and caveats: Patients with persistent Graves' had lower TCR diversity than newly diagnosed patients.

Separately, the same data were catalogued under a study of T cells in Graves' hyperthyroidism and ophthalmopathy.

The TCR originated in a man aged 25-45 years with Graves disease. The chain employs TRBV20-1 and TRBJ2-1, with 7 bases lining up with TRBD2. The source was peripheral blood mononuclear cells (PBMCs), collected at new diagnosis, from a patient treated with antithyroid drugs. The CDR3 reads CSARDGASGTIEQFF. CDR3 in DNA: TGCAGTGCTAGAGATGGGGCTAGCGGTACAATTGAGCAGTTCTTC.